The 26 T cell receptor beta chains given below trace back to one sample, sequenced in a study of blood T cell repertoires in COVID-19. Sequencing used immunoSEQ multiplex PCR; TCRdb keeps in-frame clones, though not all of them. The sample includes 75,000 or so clones, approximately 82% of them seen just once. Sequenced material: peripheral blood. These receptors came from a woman between 70 and 85 years old with acute or convalescent COVID-19.

The CDR3 DNA reads TGTGCCAGCAGCCCTACTACAGGGGGCGGACCCGGGGAGCTGTTTTTT. Residues: CASSPTTGGGPGELFF. This chain uses TRBV7-7 with TRBJ2-2; 9 nucleotides line up with TRBD1. The CDR3 sequence is 16 residues long. Trimming at V came to 5 bases and at J to 6 bases, leaving 10 bases not matched to a gene. Germline loops: CDR1 SSHAT, CDR2 FNYEAQ (reference sequence).

V usage is TRBV10-3 and J usage is TRBJ2-5; the match to TRBD2 covers 9 bases. Germline CDR1 ENHRY, CDR2 SYGVKD. The V and J ends lost 3 bases and 1 base, in that order; junction bases with no gene match: 3. There are 15 residues in the CDR3. The CDR3 nucleotides read TGTGCCATCAGTGAAGCGGGAGGTATCCAAGAGACCCAGTACTTC. It codes for CAISEAGGIQETQYF.

V usage is TRBV24-1 and J usage is TRBJ1-2, with 8 bases fitting TRBD1. CDR3 size: 14 residues. Trimming cost V 4 bases and J 4 bases; bases outside gene matches: 4. The germline V gene has CDR1 KGHDR and CDR2 SFDVKD. The CDR3 DNA is TGTGCCACCAGTGACCCTGGGACAGGCTATGGCTACACCTTC. Encoded protein: CATSDPGTGYGYTF.

This chain connects TRBV2 to TRBJ1-3; D gene ambiguous. Deletions cut 0 bases from V and 3 bases from J, with 6 bases between. The CDR3 totals 14 residues. Looked up from germline, CDR1 is SNHLY and CDR2 is FYNNEI. CDR3: CASSEAYVGNTIYF. The CDR3 DNA reads as TGTGCCAGCAGTGAAGCGTATGTTGGAAACACCATATATTTT.

The chain links TRBV3-1 (or the pseudogene TRBV3-2) to TRBJ2-7; a possible D gene is TRBD1 (5 bases). V lost 1 base and J 7 bases, leaving 11 bases between the germline ends. The germline V gene has CDR1 LGHDT and CDR2 YNNKEL (reference sequence). The CDR3 sequence is 13 residues long. CDR3 region: CASSQGRAGEQYF. In DNA, the CDR3 is TGTGCCAGCAGCCAAGGGCGAGCAGGGGAGCAGTACTTC.

This clone was detected only once. The chain uses TRBV6-6 and TRBJ2-7; 7 bases agree with TRBD1. The CDR3 sequence is 13 residues long. Germline V gene data show CDR1 as MNHNY and CDR2 as SVGAGI (reference sequence). The V gene end was trimmed by 11 bases and the J gene end by 3 bases; junction bases not matched to a gene: 10. The CDR3 protein is CASYARDSYEQYF. CDR3 bases: TGTGCCTCATACGCCCGGGACAGCTACGAGCAGTACTTC.

V gene TRBV18 combines with J gene TRBJ2-6; 13 bases match TRBD2. The germline V gene has CDR1 KGHSH and CDR2 LQKENI. Unmatched junction bases numbered 8, after V lost 3 bases and J lost 0 bases. This CDR3 has 20 amino acids. In DNA form, the CDR3 reads TGTGCCAGCTCACCTAGGACTAGCGGGAGAGGGGTCTCTGGGGCCAACGTCCTGACTTTC. As protein: CASSPRTSGRGVSGANVLTF.

The chain uses TRBV4-1 and TRBJ2-1, with TRBD2 identical over 9 bases. V shed 0 bases and J 4 bases; nucleotides not matched to a gene: 7. This CDR3 has 17 residues. Germline V gene sequence: CDR1 MGHRA, CDR2 YSYEKL. CDR3 region: CASSQENPGLAYNEQFF. The CDR3 DNA is TGCGCCAGCAGCCAAGAAAATCCGGGACTAGCTTACAATGAGCAGTTCTTC.

The V and J genes are TRBV19 and TRBJ1-5, with 8 bases that match TRBD1. V lost 3 bases to trimming and J lost 9 bases; unmatched junction nucleotides: 7. The germline V gene has CDR1 LNHDA and CDR2 SQIVND (reference sequence). The length of the CDR3 is 14 residues. The CDR3 bases are TGTGCCAGTAGTATTCCGACAGGGGCGCTGCCCCAGCATTTT. Amino acid sequence: CASSIPTGALPQHF.

The chain uses TRBV3-1 (or the pseudogene TRBV3-2) and TRBJ2-7; 7 nucleotides align to TRBD1. CDR3 length: 16 residues. With 3 bases clipped from V and 2 bases from J, the junction kept 10 bases outside the gene matches. Germline CDR1 and CDR2: LGHDT and YNNKEL (reference sequence). The CDR3 here is CASSHRTGASPYEQYF. CDR3 DNA: TGTGCCAGCAGCCACCGAACAGGGGCGAGTCCCTACGAGCAGTACTTC.

V gene TRBV11-2 combines with J gene TRBJ2-3, with a possible D match to TRBD2 (6 bases). The CDR3 loop spans 15 amino acids. The germline V gene encodes CDR1 SGHAT and CDR2 FQNNGV. V lost 1 base and J lost 5, with 13 bases in between. The CDR3 is CASSLVGSTLDTQYF. CDR3 bases: TGTGCCAGCAGCTTAGTCGGGAGTACTTTAGATACGCAGTATTTT.

V usage is TRBV30 and J usage is TRBJ2-5; D might be TRBD2 (5 bases). Germline V CDR1 and CDR2: GTSNPN, SVGIG (reference sequence). This CDR3 region has 13 residues. V shed 3 bases and J shed 1 base, with 9 bases lying between them. The CDR3, as DNA: TGTGCCTGGAGCGGGGTCTTCCAAGAGACCCAGTACTTC. It translates to CAWSGVFQETQYF.

The chain has TRBV5-4 and TRBJ2-2; possible D gene TRBD2, 5 bases. V dropped 4 bases and J dropped 8 bases, with 12 bases sitting between them. The CDR3 spans 13 residues. CDR1 is SGHNT and CDR2 is YYREEE in the germline V gene (reference sequence). The CDR3 DNA sequence: TGTGCCAGCAGCCGGGAAGGGCGGGGGGAGCTGTTTTTT. Translation gives CASSREGRGELFF.

V is TRBV25-1 and J is TRBJ2-1, with TRBD2 as a possible D gene (6 bases). V was pared by 7 bases and J by 8 bases, with 18 bases between. The germline V gene encodes CDR1 MGHDK and CDR2 SYGVNS. The CDR3 contains 14 residues. CDR3 protein: CASIGGPIADEQFF. CDR3 in DNA: TGTGCCAGCATTGGAGGGCCTATTGCGGATGAGCAGTTCTTC.

The chain recombines TRBV25-1 with TRBJ2-5, with D possibly matching TRBD2 (6 bases). The CDR3 contains 13 residues. Germline CDR1 MGHDK, CDR2 SYGVNS. V lost 9 bases, J lost 5 bases, and 16 bases lay in between. The CDR3 DNA is TGTGCCAGTTCAAGGGCGGGATGGGAGACCCAGTACTTC. As protein: CASSRAGWETQYF.

This rearrangement joins TRBV10-3 to TRBJ1-5; the D gene is possibly TRBD1 (6 bases). V was cut by 5 bases and J by 11 bases, with 10 bases left in between. Germline CDR1 and CDR2: ENHRY and SYGVKD. The CDR3 has 11 amino acids. CDR3 protein: CAISSGETQHF. In DNA, the CDR3 is TGTGCCATCAGTTCAGGGGAAACCCAGCATTTT.

The chain employs TRBV4-2 and TRBJ1-5; maybe TRBD1 (5 bases). CDR1 LGHNA and CDR2 YNFKEQ come from the germline V gene. The V end was cut by 0 bases, the J end by 7 bases, with 13 bases between. CDR3 length equals 15 residues. Here the CDR3 reads CASSQDGSGVQPQHF. As DNA, the CDR3 is TGTGCCAGCAGCCAAGATGGGTCGGGGGTGCAGCCCCAGCATTTT.

V usage is TRBV6-6 and J usage is TRBJ2-1, with 11 positions matching TRBD2. The germline V gene has CDR1 MNHNY and CDR2 SVGAGI (reference sequence). V gave up 5 bases and J gave up 4 bases; unmatched junction bases: 4. This CDR3 is 15 amino acids long. DNA of the CDR3: TGTGCCAGCAGTCTTCTAGCGGGAGGTTACAATGAGCAGTTCTTC. Protein sequence: CASSLLAGGYNEQFF.

The chain combines TRBV10-3 with TRBJ1-2, with 7 bases fitting TRBD1. Looked up from germline, CDR1 is ENHRY and CDR2 is SYGVKD. The CDR3 runs to 14 residues. The V gene end was trimmed by 10 bases and the J gene end by 3 bases; junction bases not matched to a gene: 11. The CDR3 DNA is TGTGCCAGCACCCCTTTACAGGGGTACTATGGCTACACCTTC. Protein: CASTPLQGYYGYTF.

This chain joins TRBV7-2 and TRBJ2-3; D remains ambiguous. CDR3 length: 12 residues. Germline loops: CDR1 SGHTA, CDR2 FQGNSA. V shed 3 bases and J shed 8 bases, with 9 bases lying between them. The CDR3: CASSFEGGTQYF. The CDR3 DNA reads as TGTGCCAGCAGCTTCGAAGGCGGTACGCAGTATTTT.

The genes are TRBV18 and TRBJ1-2; 11 nucleotides match TRBD1. Unmatched junction bases numbered 4, after V lost 5 bases and J lost 8 bases. CDR1 KGHSH and CDR2 LQKENI come from the germline V gene. The CDR3 loop spans 13 amino acids. CDR3 residues: CASSEDRGHGYTF. The CDR3 DNA is TGTGCCAGCTCAGAGGACAGGGGGCACGGCTACACCTTC.

The V gene is TRBV24-1, the J gene TRBJ2-1, with 8 positions matching TRBD2. Unmatched junction bases numbered 3, after V lost 2 bases and J lost 7 bases. The CDR3 is made up of 14 amino acids. Germline lookup yields CDR1 KGHDR and CDR2 SFDVKD. CDR3 residues: CATSDSRGGNEQFF. The CDR3, as DNA: TGTGCCACCAGTGATTCTCGCGGGGGGAATGAGCAGTTCTTC.

The chain has TRBV19 and TRBJ1-6; the match to TRBD1 covers 8 bases. This CDR3 contains 15 residues. Germline loops: CDR1 LNHDA, CDR2 SQIVND (reference sequence). J lost 9 bases, V lost 5 bases, and 9 bases had no gene match. CDR3 DNA: TGTGCCAGTAGTGGGGGAAGGACAGGGCCTTCACCCCTCCACTTT. It specifies CASSGGRTGPSPLHF.

The J gene is TRBJ1-4, the V gene TRBV10-3, with a weak D call TRBD1 (6 bases). This CDR3 is 15 amino acids long. Germline V gene data show CDR1 as ENHRY and CDR2 as SYGVKD. The V gene lost 0 bases and the J gene lost 4 bases, with 9 bases spanning the gap. CDR3 protein: CAISESSGVNEKLFF. CDR3 DNA: TGTGCCATCAGTGAGTCGTCAGGGGTTAATGAAAAACTGTTTTTT.

V and J are TRBV2 and TRBJ2-2; 9 bases map to TRBD2. The CDR3 is made up of 15 amino acids. The V segment lost 4 bases and the J segment 6 bases; nucleotides outside the gene matches: 6. CDR1 and CDR2 (germline): SNHLY, FYNNEI. Written as DNA, the CDR3 is TGTGCCAGCAGTGCCGGGACTAGCTTCCCCGGGGAGCTGTTTTTT. The encoded protein is CASSAGTSFPGELFF.

This clone showed up just once. This chain connects TRBV6-5 to TRBJ2-5; D may be TRBD2 (5 bases). Trimming pared 2 bases from V and 7 bases from J, leaving 17 bases between. CDR1 MNHEY and CDR2 SVGAGI come from the germline V gene. The CDR3 is 15 residues long. The CDR3 DNA sequence: TGTGCCAGCAGTTACAATGCAGGACCCCGGGGGACCCAGTACTTC. This codes for CASSYNAGPRGTQYF.